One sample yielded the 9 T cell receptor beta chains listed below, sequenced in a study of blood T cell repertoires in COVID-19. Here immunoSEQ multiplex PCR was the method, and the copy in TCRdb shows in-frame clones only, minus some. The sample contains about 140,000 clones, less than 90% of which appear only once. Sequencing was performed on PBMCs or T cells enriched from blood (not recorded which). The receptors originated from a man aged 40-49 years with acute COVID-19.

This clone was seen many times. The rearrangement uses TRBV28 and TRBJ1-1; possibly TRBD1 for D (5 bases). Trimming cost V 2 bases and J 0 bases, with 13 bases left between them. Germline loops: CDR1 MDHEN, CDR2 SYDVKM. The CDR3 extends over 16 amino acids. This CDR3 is CASSLHESGVNTEAFF. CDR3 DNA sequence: TGTGCCAGCAGTTTACATGAGTCGGGGGTGAACACTGAAGCTTTCTTT.

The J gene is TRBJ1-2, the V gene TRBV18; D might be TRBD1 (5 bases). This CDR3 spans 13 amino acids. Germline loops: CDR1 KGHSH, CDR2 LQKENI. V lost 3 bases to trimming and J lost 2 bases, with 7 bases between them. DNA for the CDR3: TGTGCCAGCTCACCGGAGGGGAACTATGGCTACACCTTC. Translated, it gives CASSPEGNYGYTF.

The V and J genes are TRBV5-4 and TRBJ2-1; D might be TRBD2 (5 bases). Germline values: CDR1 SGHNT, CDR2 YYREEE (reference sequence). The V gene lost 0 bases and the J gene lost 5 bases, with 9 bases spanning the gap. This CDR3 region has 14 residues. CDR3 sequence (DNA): TGTGCCAGCAGCTTGGTACGAGGGAACAATGAGCAGTTCTTC. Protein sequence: CASSLVRGNNEQFF.

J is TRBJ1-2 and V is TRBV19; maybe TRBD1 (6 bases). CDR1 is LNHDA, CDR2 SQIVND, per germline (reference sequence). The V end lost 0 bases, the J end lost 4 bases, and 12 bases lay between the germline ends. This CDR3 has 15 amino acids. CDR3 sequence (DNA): TGTGCCAGTAGTATAGAACTGGGCAGGGGCTATGGCTACACCTTC. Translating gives CASSIELGRGYGYTF.

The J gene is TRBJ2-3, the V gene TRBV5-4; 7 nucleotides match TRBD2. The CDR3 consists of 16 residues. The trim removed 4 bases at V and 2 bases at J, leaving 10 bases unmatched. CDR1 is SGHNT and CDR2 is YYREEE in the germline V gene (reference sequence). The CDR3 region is CASSPGTTRHTDTQYF. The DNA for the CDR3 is TGTGCCAGCAGCCCAGGGACTACCCGGCACACAGATACGCAGTATTTT.

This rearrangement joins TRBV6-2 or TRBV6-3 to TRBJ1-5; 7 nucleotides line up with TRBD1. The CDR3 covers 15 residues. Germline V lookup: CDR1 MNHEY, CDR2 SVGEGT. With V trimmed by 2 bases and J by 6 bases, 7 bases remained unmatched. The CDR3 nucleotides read TGTGCCAGCAGTTACAATGACAGGGTGGGTCAGCCCCAGCATTTT. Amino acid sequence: CASSYNDRVGQPQHF.

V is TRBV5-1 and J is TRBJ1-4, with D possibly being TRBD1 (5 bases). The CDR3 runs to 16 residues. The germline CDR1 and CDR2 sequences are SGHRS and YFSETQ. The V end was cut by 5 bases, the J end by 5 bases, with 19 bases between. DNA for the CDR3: TGCGCCAGCAGTTCCAAAGGAGGGGTGGGGAATGAAAAACTGTTTTTT. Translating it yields CASSSKGGVGNEKLFF.

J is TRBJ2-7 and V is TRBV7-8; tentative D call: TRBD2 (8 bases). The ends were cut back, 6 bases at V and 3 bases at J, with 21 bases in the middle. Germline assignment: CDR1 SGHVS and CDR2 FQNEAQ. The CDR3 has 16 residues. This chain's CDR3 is CASRRGLLSGNYEQYF. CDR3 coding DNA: TGTGCCAGCAGGAGGGGGCTGCTTAGCGGGAACTACGAGCAGTACTTC.

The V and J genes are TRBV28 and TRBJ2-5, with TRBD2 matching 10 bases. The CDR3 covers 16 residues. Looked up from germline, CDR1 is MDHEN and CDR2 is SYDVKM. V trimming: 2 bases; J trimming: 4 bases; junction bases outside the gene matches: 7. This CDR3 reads CASSLIGTSERETQYF. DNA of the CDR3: TGTGCCAGCAGTTTAATCGGGACTAGCGAGAGAGAGACCCAGTACTTC.